The present T cell receptor (beta chain) was sequenced within a study of vaccination effects on CD4 cells after COVID-19. The table came from immunoSEQ multiplex PCR; TCRdb's copy has only in-frame clones and leaves some out. The table lists approximately 16,000 clones, over 60% of them singletons. In the case of this clone: Its specificity is unknown.

In the ViraFEST assay, antigen-specific CD4+ clonotypes were identified by expansion after peptide-pool stimulation. Following culture for approximately 11 days, CD4+ T cells were isolated. This person's SARS-CoV-2 infection, confirmed by PCR, occurred between March and December 2020. Participants completed two doses of the BNT162b2 or mRNA-1273 vaccine. The length of the CDR3 is 15 residues. V lost 4 bases and J lost 5; bases outside the gene matches: 5. The germline V gene has CDR1 SGHNT and CDR2 YYREEE (reference sequence). Here the sequenced sample was CD4+ T cells from PBMCs cultured with HCoV-NL63 spike peptides, taken after COVID-19 vaccination. The chain carries TRBV5-4 and TRBJ1-4; 10 positions match TRBD1. The sequence was obtained from a human donor who had a prior SARS-CoV-2 infection. CDR3 in DNA: TGTGCCAGCAGCCAGGGACAGGGGAGGAATGAAAAACTGTTTTTT. Translation: CASSQGQGRNEKLFF.